This T cell receptor (beta chain) derives from a study of cytomegalovirus exposure and HLA in healthy donors. Trimming removed 7 bases at V and 8 bases at J, with 20 bases between. Germline values: CDR1 MDHEN, CDR2 SYDVKM. The CDR3 is 15 residues long. 60 Vbeta and 13 Jbeta primers were used in PCR. Produced via immunoSEQ multiplex PCR; TCRdb's table is partial and in-frame only. Seen here are under 200,000 clones, around three quarters observed once, and the top ten hold less than 2.5%. Sequenced sample: PBMCs. The clonotype comes from a woman between 45 and 60 years old in good health and CMV-seronegative. The chain carries TRBV28 and TRBJ1-4, with D possibly matching TRBD1 (6 bases). The CDR3 spells CASNIVQGKREKLFF. The DNA of the CDR3 is TGTGCCAGCAATATCGTACAGGGCAAAAGGGAAAAACTGTTTTTT.